Below, one T cell receptor beta chain is given with its context. In the source study's methods: Amplification of reference gene primers was used by the study to estimate nucleated cell counts. The table came from immunoSEQ multiplex PCR; TCRdb's copy has only in-frame clones and leaves some out. That table furnishes V, J and clone size, whereas the DNA furnished D and trimming. Of around 40,000 clones listed, almost 85% are singletons. CDR3 length: 13 residues. V was shortened by 3 bases and J by 4 bases, with 10 bases between the two germline ends. Germline V gene sequence: CDR1 SGHRS, CDR2 YFSETQ. The data belong to a study of blood T cell repertoires in COVID-19. The wider study: Samples taken during acute and convalescent COVID-19 were collected in the United States, Italy and Spain. Sources were T cells, B-cell-depleted T cells, or PBMCs; the material itself was cDNA or gDNA.

This clonotype was sampled from a human donor in a cohort sampled during active COVID-19. The sequenced sample consisted of peripheral blood. The rearrangement links TRBV5-1 to TRBJ1-2, with D perhaps matching TRBD1 (5 bases). For the CDR3, the DNA is TGCGCCAGCAGCTCGGACATCTTCTATGGCTACACCTTC. Amino acid sequence: CASSSDIFYGYTF.